The rows below give T cell receptor beta chains drawn from one sample of a study of molecular identifiers for immune sequencing clone quantification. Each CDR3 protein gets one entry after TCRdb re-called the PCR reads with MiXCR. The data hold over 550,000 distinct CDR3 sequences, with 25% observed a single time. Sequencing was carried out using naive CD8+ T cells from blood, with Jurkat cell RNA spiked in. The receptors stem from a human donor in good health. Some libraries in this study had Jurkat cell RNA spiked in. Both conserved end residues are part of each CDR3. A D gene is named only where the DNA matches it firmly. The listing skips clone size in some rows; elsewhere it reads once, few, many or a size class.

size,J,D,V,CDR3
-,TRBJ2-7,-,TRBV29-1,CSVAAANLMAEQYF
many,TRBJ2-7,-,TRBV28,CASSRGTKQYF
-,TRBJ1-2,TRBD1,TRBV6-2/TRBV6-3,CASSPDRDGYTF
many,TRBJ2-7,-,TRBV27,CASRSLYEQYF
many,TRBJ2-1,TRBD2,TRBV6-5,CASSYSAGAGEQFF
-,TRBJ1-5,-,TRBV10-2,CASSESAESNRPQHF
-,TRBJ2-2,TRBD2,TRBV6-6,CASSKNSGTSGSNTGELFF
few,TRBJ1-1,-,TRBV11-2,CTSSLEGLMNTEAFF
-,TRBJ2-3,TRBD2,TRBV11-2,CASSPRGTSGSVMLDTQYF
many,TRBJ1-2,-,TRBV30,CAWIDSYGYTF
-,TRBJ2-6,-,TRBV7-9,CASSPLFSSGANVLTF
few,TRBJ1-4,-,TRBV2,CASSQVLFTGNGKLFF
many,TRBJ2-1,-,TRBV5-4,CASSSRGLNFF
-,TRBJ1-2,TRBD1,TRBV28,CASSRPGQGTGIYGYTF
many,TRBJ2-7,-,TRBV5-1,CASSLRDIAYEQYF
once,TRBJ1-4,TRBD1,TRBV7-9,CASSGPNTGVGEKLFF
-,TRBJ1-4,TRBD1,TRBV7-2,CASSSGDRAHLGEKLFF
many,TRBJ2-2,TRBD2,TRBV30,CAWRLLAGPNTGELFF
-,TRBJ2-7,TRBD2,TRBV6-5,CASRPLSGRASYEQYF
-,TRBJ2-2,TRBD2,TRBV9,CPSSPRTSSTGELFF
-,TRBJ1-5,-,TRBV3-2,CASSQTNRGWSQPQHF
-,TRBJ2-2,-,TRBV4-2,CASSQEGTYVTGELFF
many,TRBJ2-7,TRBD1,TRBV4-3,CASSQGMLGTGSYEQYF
few,TRBJ2-7,-,TRBV20-1,CSARDSVSYEQYF
-,TRBJ1-1,TRBD1,TRBV27,CASSPGTGWGGAEAFF
many,TRBJ2-3,TRBD2,TRBV28,CASSSPVPSGRAGADTQYF
-,TRBJ2-2,TRBD2,TRBV19,CASSIIFASGGTGELFF
many,TRBJ2-2,-,TRBV29-1,CSSWFAGELFF
-,TRBJ2-7,TRBD2,TRBV5-6,CASSLVKTSEIPLEQYF
-,TRBJ1-6,TRBD1,TRBV29-1,CSVRTGNNSPLHF
-,TRBJ1-5,-,TRBV28,CASNPGTPNQPHHF
-,TRBJ2-1,-,TRBV20-1,CSARDLARVSYNEQFF
many,TRBJ2-7,-,TRBV30,CAWSVSGDEQYF
-,TRBJ2-6,-,TRBV27,CASRIGGTGANVLTF
few,TRBJ2-3,TRBD1,TRBV9,CASSVDRDRGDTDTQYF
many,TRBJ1-4,-,TRBV27,CASSFLGVQANEKLFF
many,TRBJ2-2,-,TRBV12-3/TRBV12-4,CASSLDGANTGELFF
-,TRBJ2-7,-,TRBV11-2,CANSLSQGYEQYF
many,TRBJ1-5,TRBD1,TRBV4-1,CATGQGNQPQHF
few,TRBJ1-3,-,TRBV28,CASRSPRDFSGNTIYF
-,TRBJ1-1,TRBD1,TRBV30,CVGGQGMTKAFF
-,TRBJ2-7,-,TRBV28,CASSSSLGLSCEQYF
many,TRBJ2-6,-,TRBV11-2,CASSIDPGTLNVLTF
few,TRBJ2-1,-,TRBV20-1,CSARGDYNEQFF
few,TRBJ2-7,TRBD2,TRBV7-9,CASSSVTGGPYEQYF
few,TRBJ1-4,-,TRBV4-3,CASSQDHRIEGNANEKLFF
few,TRBJ1-2,-,TRBV27,CASSPGVSLYGYTF
-,TRBJ1-1,-,TRBV19,CASRKGNTEAFF
many,TRBJ2-7,TRBD1,TRBV7-9,CASSYVTGGIYEQYF
-,TRBJ2-5,TRBD2,TRBV6-2/TRBV6-3,CASSYPPGTSNEWQETQYF
few,TRBJ2-5,TRBD2,TRBV20-1,CSARETSGGYFSETQYF
few,TRBJ2-5,TRBD2,TRBV7-2,CASSLVSGGAETQYF
many,TRBJ1-5,TRBD1,TRBV27,CASSLTGEPLQPQHF
-,TRBJ2-5,-,TRBV3-1,CASSQGGNTETQYF
-,TRBJ2-6,-,TRBV20-1,CSARDRGGTFSGASVLTF
-,TRBJ1-1,-,TRBV7-6,CASSSVQGGTTEAFF
few,TRBJ1-2,-,TRBV7-9,CASSLIAQIYGYTF
-,TRBJ1-1,TRBD1,TRBV29-1,CSVGTGGNTEAFF
many,TRBJ1-1,TRBD1,TRBV25-1,CASTPGGGTEAFF
many,TRBJ1-5,TRBD1,TRBV6-2/TRBV6-3,CASSWGQQGHQPQHF